The source of this T cell receptor (beta chain) is a study of T cell repertoires in cytomegalovirus infection. Study at large: In the study, CMV epitopes included recently identified HLA-C-restricted and well-studied HLA-B-restricted ones. The public TCR beta signatures pointed to both CMV infection and matching HLA type. Study outcomes and limitations: CMV carriers with the relevant HLA were identified by cumulative public TCR beta family frequency. It was HLA-C-restricted CMV-specific TCR beta clonotypes that dominated the response ex vivo.

TCRdb re-called the reads through MiXCR, storing one row per CDR3 protein. This sample has about 920,000 distinct CDR3 sequences, with around 31% found just once. Trimming cost V 6 bases and J 3 bases; bases outside gene matches: 10. CDR1 and CDR2 from the germline V gene are MNHEY and SVGEGT. The CDR3 has 15 amino acids. With regard to this clonotype: What it binds is unknown.

The clonotype comes from a human donor in good health (CMV status not recorded). Some clones in this sample may be carry-over from other donors' samples. The sample consisted of cultured CD8+ T cells from PBMCs, taken from culture after CMV antigen stimulation. The chain links TRBV6-2 or TRBV6-3 to TRBJ1-2; 7 positions agree with TRBD1. CDR3 loop: CASSLTRQGDYGYTF. In nucleotides, the CDR3 is TGTGCCAGCAGCCTCACCCGACAGGGAGACTATGGCTACACCTTC.